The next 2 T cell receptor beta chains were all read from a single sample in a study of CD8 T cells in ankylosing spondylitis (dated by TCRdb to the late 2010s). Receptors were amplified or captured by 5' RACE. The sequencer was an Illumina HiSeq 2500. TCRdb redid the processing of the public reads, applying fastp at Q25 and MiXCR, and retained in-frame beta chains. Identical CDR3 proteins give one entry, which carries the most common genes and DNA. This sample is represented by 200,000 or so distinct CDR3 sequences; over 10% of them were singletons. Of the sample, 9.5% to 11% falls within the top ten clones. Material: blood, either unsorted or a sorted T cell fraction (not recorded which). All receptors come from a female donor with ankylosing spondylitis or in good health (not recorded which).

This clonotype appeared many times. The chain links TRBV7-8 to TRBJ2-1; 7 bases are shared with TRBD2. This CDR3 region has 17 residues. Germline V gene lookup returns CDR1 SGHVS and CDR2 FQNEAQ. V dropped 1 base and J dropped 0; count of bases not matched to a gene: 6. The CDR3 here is CASSLGGLAVSYNEQFF. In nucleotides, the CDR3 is TGTGCCAGCAGCTTAGGGGGCCTAGCGGTCTCCTACAATGAGCAGTTCTTC. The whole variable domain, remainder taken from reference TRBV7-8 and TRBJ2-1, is GAGVSQSPRYKVAKRGQDVALRCDPISGHVSLFWYQQALGQGPEFLTYFQNEAQLDKSGLPSDRFFAERPEGSVSTLKIQRTQQEDSAVYLCASSLGGLAVSYNEQFFGPGTRLTVL.

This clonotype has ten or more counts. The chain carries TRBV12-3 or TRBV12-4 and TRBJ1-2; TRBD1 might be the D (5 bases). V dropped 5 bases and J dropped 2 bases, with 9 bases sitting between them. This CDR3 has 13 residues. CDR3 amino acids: CASSKGNNYGYTF. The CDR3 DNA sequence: TGTGCCAGCAGTAAGGGGAACAACTATGGCTACACCTTC.